This TCR beta chain was recovered during a study of cytomegalovirus exposure and HLA in healthy donors. Across the whole study: The 110 or so validation repertoires used a platform that matched the one used for the 550 to 800 first-cohort repertoires, as a later analysis reported.

While the first cohort had 700 or so subjects, the donors belonged to the separate validation cohort of about 110 subjects. General study findings and limits: TCR sequences were mostly rare, though some public TCRs occurred in many donors.

The protocol was immunoSEQ multiplex PCR, while the TCRdb copy is restricted to in-frame clones and leaves out a portion. The data contain tens of thousands of clones, approximately 93% of them singletons. As regards this clone: Its target is not known.

The germline CDR1 and CDR2 sequences are SGHNT and YYREEE (reference sequence). This CDR3 is 14 amino acids long. V lost 4 bases to trimming and J lost 4 bases; unmatched junction nucleotides: 7. The TCR comes from a man aged 18 to 35 in good health and CMV-seropositive. V is TRBV5-4 and J is TRBJ1-2; 7 bases agree with TRBD1. The sample was PBMCs. This chain's CDR3 is CASSPGQKLYGYTF. CDR3 bases: TGTGCCAGCAGCCCGGGACAGAAACTCTATGGCTACACCTTC. Based on the CDR3 plus reference TRBV5-4 and TRBJ1-2, the full variable domain is ETGVTQSPTHLIKTRGQQVTLRCSSQSGHNTVSWYQQALGQGPQFIFQYYREEENGRGNFPPRFSGLQFPNYSSELNVNALELDDSALYLCASSPGQKLYGYTFGSGTRLTVV.